The next 26 T cell receptor beta chains were all read from a single sample in a study of T cell responses to AZD1222 COVID-19 vaccine. Sequenced by immunoSEQ multiplex PCR; TCRdb stores in-frame clones only, minus some. The repertoire holds 84,000 or so clones, with 80% to 90% as singletons. This sample comprised peripheral blood, obtained on day 0 of AZD1222 vaccination. The receptor source for this set is an adult in good health.

This chain uses TRBV9 with TRBJ2-7; no clear D gene. CDR1 and CDR2 (germline): SGDLS, YYNGEE. This CDR3 contains 13 residues. Trimming shortened V by 0 bases and J by 6 bases, and 10 bases separated the two germline ends. The CDR3 spells CASSVDLGGEQYF. The CDR3 DNA reads TGTGCCAGCAGCGTAGATTTAGGTGGCGAGCAGTACTTC.

The rearrangement joins TRBV28 to TRBJ2-2, with 8 bases that match TRBD1. There are 18 residues in the CDR3. J was trimmed by 3 bases and V by 5 bases; bases with no gene match: 14. Germline CDR1 reads MDHEN; CDR2 reads SYDVKM. The CDR3 nucleotides are TGTGCCAGCAGTCCACGACAGGGGTTAATACCGTACACCGGGGAGCTGTTTTTT. Protein: CASSPRQGLIPYTGELFF.

A single count supports this clone. This rearrangement joins TRBV28 to TRBJ1-2, with TRBD1 matching over 8 bases. J lost 4 bases, V lost 6 bases, and 4 bases had no gene match. There are 13 residues in the CDR3. The germline gives CDR1 MDHEN, CDR2 SYDVKM. The CDR3 region has the DNA TGTGCCAGCAGAAGGACAGGGATCTATGGCTACACCTTC. Its protein is CASRRTGIYGYTF.

The CDR3 nucleotides are TGTGCCAGCAGTGAAACCCGTCAAGGTGGCTACACCTTC. Amino acid sequence: CASSETRQGGYTF. V usage is TRBV2 and J usage is TRBJ1-2; no definite D call. Trimming removed 2 bases at V and 7 bases at J, with 11 bases between. This CDR3 has 13 residues. Looked up from germline, CDR1 is SNHLY and CDR2 is FYNNEI. Using reference TRBV2 and TRBJ1-2 for the parts outside the CDR3, the full variable domain is EPEVTQTPSHQVTQMGQEVILRCVPISNHLYFYWYRQILGQKVEFLVSFYNNEISEKSEIFDDQFSVERPDGSNFTLKIRSTKLEDSAMYFCASSETRQGGYTFGSGTRLTVV.

The chain combines TRBV19 with TRBJ2-4; the D is unclear. The CDR3 sequence is 12 residues long. The germline V and J ends were trimmed by 6 bases and 5 bases, with 8 bases remaining between them. Germline CDR1 reads LNHDA; CDR2 reads SQIVND (reference sequence). This CDR3 reads CASSNVQNIQYF. In DNA form, the CDR3 reads TGTGCCAGTAGCAATGTCCAAAACATTCAGTACTTC.

The chain uses TRBV28 and TRBJ1-1; no definite D call. This CDR3 is 12 amino acids long. Germline V gene sequence: CDR1 MDHEN, CDR2 SYDVKM. V lost 6 bases to trimming and J lost 0 bases, with 5 bases between them. The CDR3 is CASRAVNTEAFF. The CDR3 nucleotides are TGTGCCAGCAGGGCGGTGAACACTGAAGCTTTCTTT.

The chain is built from TRBV6-5 and TRBJ1-1; 7 bases match TRBD1. CDR3 length equals 13 residues. With 6 bases clipped from V and 4 bases from J, the junction kept 5 bases outside the gene matches. The germline CDR1 and CDR2 sequences are MNHEY and SVGAGI. CDR3 in amino acids: CASRKDRATEAFF. The CDR3 DNA follows: TGTGCCAGCAGAAAAGACAGGGCCACTGAAGCTTTCTTT.

This clone was seen only a few times. The chain couples TRBV19 to TRBJ2-7; possible D gene TRBD2, 6 bases. CDR1 and CDR2 from the germline V gene are LNHDA and SQIVND (reference sequence). V was trimmed by 3 bases and J by 1 base, leaving 10 bases between them. There are 14 residues in the CDR3. CDR3 in DNA: TGTGCCAGTAGTATGGTTAGCGGATCCTACGAGCAGTACTTC. Translated, it gives CASSMVSGSYEQYF.

This rearrangement joins TRBV28 to TRBJ2-7, with TRBD1 identical over 7 bases. CDR1 and CDR2 from the germline V gene are MDHEN and SYDVKM. There are 14 residues in the CDR3. V was pared by 3 bases and J by 1 base, with 3 bases of the junction left unmatched. The CDR3 spells CASSLLGQSYEQYF. In nucleotides, the CDR3 is TGTGCCAGCAGTTTGTTGGGACAGTCCTACGAGCAGTACTTC.

This chain connects TRBV29-1 to TRBJ2-7, with TRBD2 matching 9 bases. Germline values: CDR1 SQVTM, CDR2 ANQGSEA. V lost 6 bases and J lost 3; bases outside the gene matches: 12. The CDR3 spans 15 residues. The CDR3 region is CSVLKLAGTDYEQYF. The CDR3 DNA follows: TGCAGCGTCCTGAAACTAGCGGGCACCGACTACGAGCAGTACTTC.

The gene calls are TRBV2 and TRBJ1-4, with 7 bases matching TRBD1. The V gene end was trimmed by 10 bases and the J gene end by 0 bases; junction bases not matched to a gene: 14. The germline V gene has CDR1 SNHLY and CDR2 FYNNEI. The CDR3 consists of 17 residues. In nucleotides, the CDR3 is TGTGCCACCCGTCTGGGGCAGGGGGTTGCAACTAATGAAAAACTGTTTTTT. This codes for CATRLGQGVATNEKLFF. Supplemented by reference TRBV2 and TRBJ1-4, the full variable domain reads EPEVTQTPSHQVTQMGQEVILRCVPISNHLYFYWYRQILGQKVEFLVSFYNNEISEKSEIFDDQFSVERPDGSNFTLKIRSTKLEDSAMYFCATRLGQGVATNEKLFFGSGTQLSVL.

The chain has TRBV27 and TRBJ2-3; 10 bases map to TRBD2. CDR1 MNHEY and CDR2 SMNVEV come from the germline V gene (reference sequence). With V trimmed by 4 bases and J by 0 bases, 1 base remained unmatched. The CDR3 consists of 15 residues. The chain's CDR3 is CASSSGLASTDTQYF. The CDR3 DNA is TGTGCCAGCAGTTCGGGACTAGCGAGCACAGATACGCAGTATTTT.

The J gene is TRBJ1-5, the V gene TRBV6-5; 8 bases are shared with TRBD1. The junction had 7 bases not matched to a gene; V was cut back by 6 bases and J by 6 bases. CDR1 and CDR2 from the germline V gene are MNHEY and SVGAGI. The CDR3 covers 14 residues. CDR3 protein: CASSSTGEAQPQHF. The CDR3 DNA follows: TGTGCCAGCAGCTCGACAGGGGAGGCTCAGCCCCAGCATTTT.

This clone has a single count. The chain combines TRBV24-1 with TRBJ2-2; TRBD1 is a possible D gene (6 bases). Trimming stripped 4 bases from V and 5 bases from J, with 10 bases between. CDR1 is KGHDR, CDR2 SFDVKD, per germline. The CDR3 sequence is 14 residues long. In nucleotides, the CDR3 is TGTGCCACCAGTGACTACAGGGATACCGGGGAGCTGTTTTTT. It encodes CATSDYRDTGELFF.

The rearrangement links TRBV10-1 to TRBJ2-5; 14 positions match TRBD2. Germline CDR1 and CDR2: WNHNN and SYGVQD (reference sequence). V lost 2 bases, J lost 3 bases, and 2 bases stayed unmatched. This CDR3 comprises 16 residues. The CDR3 region is CASSEKGLAGEETQYF. The CDR3 nucleotides read TGCGCCAGCAGTGAGAAGGGACTAGCGGGAGAAGAGACCCAGTACTTC.

This chain links TRBV10-2 with TRBJ1-6, with D perhaps TRBD1 (5 bases). CDR1 is WSHSY and CDR2 is SAAADI in the germline V gene. With 2 bases removed from V and 10 bases from J, the gap between germline ends came to 9 bases. The CDR3 loop spans 13 amino acids. CDR3 in DNA: TGCGCCAGCAGTGAGAGGGGTGGCTCACCCCTCCACTTT. Translation: CASSERGGSPLHF.

This chain uses TRBV10-3 with TRBJ1-2, with 8 bases that match TRBD1. Germline CDR1 and CDR2: ENHRY and SYGVKD. CDR3 size: 16 residues. The V segment lost 4 bases and the J segment 3 bases; nucleotides outside the gene matches: 10. CDR3 protein: CAISATQGERHYGYTF. Written as DNA, the CDR3 is TGTGCCATCAGTGCCACACAGGGGGAGAGACACTATGGCTACACCTTC.

This chain joins TRBV18 and TRBJ1-5; 7 bases line up with TRBD1. The germline V gene has CDR1 KGHSH and CDR2 LQKENI. This CDR3 has 15 amino acids. After removal of 4 bases from V and 6 bases from J, the junction contained 9 bases not matched to a gene. CDR3 residues: CASSRRDRLGQPQHF. The CDR3 DNA is TGTGCCAGCTCACGACGGGACAGATTGGGTCAGCCCCAGCATTTT.

The chain joins TRBV6-5 to TRBJ1-1; D call uncertain. The CDR3 is 14 residues long. CDR1 and CDR2 (germline): MNHEY, SVGAGI. Trimming took off 3 bases at V and 7 bases at J, with 15 bases between the two ends. CDR3 region: CASSYSAGLHEAFF. The CDR3, as DNA: TGTGCCAGCAGTTATTCCGCAGGACTTCATGAAGCTTTCTTT.

In this sample, this clone turned up once. V usage is TRBV6-5 and J usage is TRBJ2-7; D is ambiguous. In germline, CDR1 is MNHEY, CDR2 SVGAGI. CDR3 length equals 10 residues. Trimming left V 7 bases short and J 5 bases short, with 6 bases between. The CDR3 DNA reads TGTGCCAGCATGGAGCACGAGCAGTACTTC. It yields the protein CASMEHEQYF.

The chain couples TRBV6-2 or TRBV6-3 to TRBJ2-5, with 10 bases identical to TRBD1. Germline CDR1 MNHEY, CDR2 SVGEGT. The J segment lost 4 bases and the V segment lost 4 bases, leaving 6 bases of the junction unmatched. The CDR3 is 15 residues long. CDR3 in DNA: TGTGCCAGCAGTTCGAGACAGGGGGCAGGAGAGACCCAGTACTTC. This encodes CASSSRQGAGETQYF.

The gene calls are TRBV10-3 and TRBJ2-3; 9 bases fit TRBD2. The V gene end was trimmed by 5 bases and the J gene end by 7 bases; junction bases not matched to a gene: 16. Germline loops: CDR1 ENHRY, CDR2 SYGVKD. The length of the CDR3 is 17 residues. CDR3 loop: CAISSSGVAGAKNTQYF. The CDR3 region has the DNA TGTGCCATCAGTTCCTCGGGGGTAGCGGGAGCCAAAAATACGCAGTATTTT.

J is TRBJ2-7 and V is TRBV6-2 or TRBV6-3; D assignment may be TRBD1 or TRBD2 (5 bases each). This CDR3 is 17 amino acids long. Germline-derived CDR1 and CDR2 are MNHEY and SVGEGT. V shed 2 bases and J shed 0 bases, with 17 bases lying between them. CDR3 DNA: TGTGCCAGCAGTTACGAAGCGGACACGAGGTTCTCCTACGAGCAGTACTTC. As protein: CASSYEADTRFSYEQYF.

The genes are TRBV5-4 and TRBJ2-7; TRBD1 matches at 7 bases. Germline CDR1 SGHNT, CDR2 YYREEE (reference sequence). V lost 3 bases, J lost 3 bases, and 12 bases stayed unmatched. There are 16 residues in the CDR3. In nucleotides, the CDR3 is TGTGCCAGCAGCTCCTCCCCCCGACAGGGTGGCTACGAGCAGTACTTC. Translating it yields CASSSSPRQGGYEQYF.

J is TRBJ2-1 and V is TRBV20-1; 9 positions match TRBD2. Germline V gene data show CDR1 as DFQATT and CDR2 as SNEGSKA (reference sequence). The CDR3 spans 11 residues. The CDR3 spells CSLAGVHEQFF. The CDR3 DNA sequence: TGCAGCTTAGCGGGAGTACATGAGCAGTTCTTC.

V usage is TRBV6-1 and J usage is TRBJ2-1, with TRBD2 matching over 11 bases. The CDR3 has 17 residues. The germline V gene has CDR1 MNHNS and CDR2 SASEGT. V was pared by 4 bases and J by 0 bases, with 5 bases of the junction left unmatched. As DNA, the CDR3 is TGTGCCAGCAGTGGGACTAGCGGGCCGAGCTCCTACAATGAGCAGTTCTTC. Its translation: CASSGTSGPSSYNEQFF.